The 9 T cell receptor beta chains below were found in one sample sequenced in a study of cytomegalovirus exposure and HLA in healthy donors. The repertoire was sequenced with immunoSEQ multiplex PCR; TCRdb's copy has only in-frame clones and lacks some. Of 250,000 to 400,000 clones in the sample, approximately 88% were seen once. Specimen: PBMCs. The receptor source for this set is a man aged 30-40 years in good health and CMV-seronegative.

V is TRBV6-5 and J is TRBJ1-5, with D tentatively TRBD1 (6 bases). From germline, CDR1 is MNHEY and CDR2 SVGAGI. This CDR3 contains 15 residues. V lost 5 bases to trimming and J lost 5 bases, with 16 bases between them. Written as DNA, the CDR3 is TGTGCCAGCAGTCCACAGAAAACAGGGTATCAGCCCCAGCATTTT. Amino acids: CASSPQKTGYQPQHF.

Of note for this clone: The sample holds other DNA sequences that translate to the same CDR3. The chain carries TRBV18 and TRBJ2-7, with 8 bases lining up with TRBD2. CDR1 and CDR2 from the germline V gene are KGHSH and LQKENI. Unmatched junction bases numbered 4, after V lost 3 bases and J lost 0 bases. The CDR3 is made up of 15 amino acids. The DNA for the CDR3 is TGTGCCAGCTCACCCTCGGGGGGGAGCTCCTACGAGCAGTACTTC. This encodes CASSPSGGSSYEQYF.

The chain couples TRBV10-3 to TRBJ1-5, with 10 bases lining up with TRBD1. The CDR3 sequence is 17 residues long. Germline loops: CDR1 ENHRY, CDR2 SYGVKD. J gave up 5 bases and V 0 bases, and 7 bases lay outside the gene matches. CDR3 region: CAISESFRTGGDQPQHF. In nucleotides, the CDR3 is TGTGCCATCAGTGAGTCCTTCCGGACAGGGGGGGATCAGCCCCAGCATTTT.

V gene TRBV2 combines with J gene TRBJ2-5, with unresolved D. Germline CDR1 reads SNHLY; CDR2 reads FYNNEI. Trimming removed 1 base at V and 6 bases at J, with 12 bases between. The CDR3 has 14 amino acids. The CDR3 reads CASSEVVSRKTQYF. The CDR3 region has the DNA TGTGCCAGCAGTGAAGTGGTTAGCCGGAAGACCCAGTACTTC. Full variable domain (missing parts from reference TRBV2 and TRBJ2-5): EPEVTQTPSHQVTQMGQEVILRCVPISNHLYFYWYRQILGQKVEFLVSFYNNEISEKSEIFDDQFSVERPDGSNFTLKIRSTKLEDSAMYFCASSEVVSRKTQYFGPGTRLLVL.

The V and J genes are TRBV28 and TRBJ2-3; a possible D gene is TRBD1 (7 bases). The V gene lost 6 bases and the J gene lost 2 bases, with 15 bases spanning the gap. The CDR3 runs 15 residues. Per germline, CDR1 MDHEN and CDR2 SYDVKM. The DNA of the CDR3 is TGTGCCAGCAGAGAGACAGGGAGGAACACAGATACGCAGTATTTT. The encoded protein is CASRETGRNTDTQYF.

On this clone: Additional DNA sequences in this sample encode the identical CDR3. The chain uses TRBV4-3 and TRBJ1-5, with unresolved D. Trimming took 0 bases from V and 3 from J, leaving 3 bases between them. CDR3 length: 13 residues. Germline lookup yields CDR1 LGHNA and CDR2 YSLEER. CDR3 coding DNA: TGCGCCAGCAGCCAAGAGGCCAATCAGCCCCAGCATTTT. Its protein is CASSQEANQPQHF.

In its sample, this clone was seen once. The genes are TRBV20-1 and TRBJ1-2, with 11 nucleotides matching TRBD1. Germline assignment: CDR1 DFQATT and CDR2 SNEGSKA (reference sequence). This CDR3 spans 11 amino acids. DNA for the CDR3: TGCACCCCGGGACAGGGGGATGGCTACACCTTC. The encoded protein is CTPGQGDGYTF.

CDR3 sequence: CASSRGLGQYF. The CDR3 region has the DNA TGTGCCAGCAGTCGAGGCCTGGGGCAGTACTTC. This sequence joins TRBV27 and TRBJ2-7; no clear D gene. V lost 5 bases and J lost 9, with 11 bases in between. The CDR3 covers 11 residues. Germline V gene data show CDR1 as MNHEY and CDR2 as SMNVEV (reference sequence).

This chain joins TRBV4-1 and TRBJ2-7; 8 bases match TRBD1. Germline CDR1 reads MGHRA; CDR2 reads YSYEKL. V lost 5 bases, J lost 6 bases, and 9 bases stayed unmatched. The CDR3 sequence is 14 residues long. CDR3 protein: CASSNVRTGSEQYF. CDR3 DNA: TGCGCCAGCAGCAACGTACGGACAGGGAGCGAGCAGTACTTC.